This TCR beta chain originates from a study of blood T cell repertoires in COVID-19. Germline assignment: CDR1 LGHNT and CDR2 FRNRAP. The CDR3 is made up of 16 amino acids. Trimming stripped 0 bases from V and 2 bases from J, with 14 bases between. Clones were read by immunoSEQ multiplex PCR, and TCRdb kept only the in-frame ones, dropping some. This table has some 150,000 clones, around 87% appearing once. The sample consisted of peripheral blood. This sequence was found in a man aged 18-30 years with active or convalescent COVID-19. This chain connects TRBV12-5 to TRBJ2-7, with D unclear. The CDR3 sequence: CASGLVLNSLTYEQYF. CDR3 DNA sequence: TGTGCTAGTGGTTTGGTACTTAACAGCCTGACCTACGAGCAGTACTTC.